Presented here are 23 T cell receptor beta chains from one specimen sequenced in a study of regulatory T cells in long-lasting Graves disease. The time point here: newly diagnosed GD, antithyroid drugs for less than 3 months. From PBMCs, RNA was extracted and then used to make the TCR library. CDR3 regions were amplified by Arm-PCR using iRepertoire HTBI primers to build TCR beta libraries. MiXCR, run by TCRdb on the multiplex PCR reads, gives a single entry per CDR3 protein. The sample has roughly 320,000 distinct CDR3 sequences; 15% to 20% are singletons. The sample was also linked to a second study, of T cells in Graves' hyperthyroidism and ophthalmopathy.

Sample: peripheral blood mononuclear cells (PBMCs), taken at new diagnosis, from a patient treated with antithyroid drugs. These receptors originate from a middle-aged man with Graves disease.

This clonotype showed up many times. The V and J genes are TRBV30 and TRBJ2-5; 7 nucleotides agree with TRBD2. The trim removed 0 bases at V and 2 bases at J, leaving 9 bases unmatched. This CDR3 has 16 residues. The V gene's germline CDR1 is GTSNPN and CDR2 SVGIG (reference sequence). The CDR3 DNA sequence: TGTGCCTGGAGTGTAGGCAGTGGCGGGGGACAAGAGACCCAGTACTTC. Amino acids: CAWSVGSGGGQETQYF.

This clonotype was observed a handful of times. The chain combines TRBV6-9 with TRBJ2-3, with D maybe TRBD1 (6 bases). CDR3 length equals 16 residues. Germline loops: CDR1 MNHGY, CDR2 SVAAGI. V was clipped by 3 bases and J by 1 base, with 14 bases between them. In DNA, the CDR3 is TGTGCCAGCAGTTACAGTTTGGGACAAGGCACAGATACGCAGTATTTT. Its protein product is CASSYSLGQGTDTQYF.

This clonotype has a count of ten or more. The chain carries TRBV28 and TRBJ1-1; no firm D call. This CDR3 comprises 16 residues. V dropped 8 bases and J dropped 0 bases, with 19 bases sitting between them. Germline lookup yields CDR1 MDHEN and CDR2 SYDVKM. The CDR3 reads CASGLVYTAMNTEAFF. In nucleotides, the CDR3 is TGTGCCAGCGGTCTAGTCTATACCGCCATGAACACTGAAGCTTTCTTT.

V and J are TRBV5-1 and TRBJ1-1, with D unclear. The CDR3 loop spans 14 amino acids. V lost 0 bases to trimming and J lost 0 bases, with 6 bases between them. Germline CDR1 reads SGHRS; CDR2 reads YFSETQ. The CDR3 loop reads CASSLGKVNTEAFF. CDR3 coding DNA: TGCGCCAGCAGCTTGGGTAAGGTGAACACTGAAGCTTTCTTT.

CDR3 bases: TGTGCCAGCAGCCAAGACATATGGACCCGAAAAGGTACCTACGAGCAGTACTTC. Protein sequence: CASSQDIWTRKGTYEQYF. This chain connects TRBV14 to TRBJ2-7, with D hard to call. The V and J ends lost 0 bases and 2 bases respectively, with 20 bases between them. This CDR3 region has 18 residues. CDR1 is SGHDN and CDR2 is FVKESK in the germline V gene.

The chain couples TRBV6-1 to TRBJ1-1, with D possibly matching TRBD1 (5 bases). The germline V gene has CDR1 MNHNS and CDR2 SASEGT. This CDR3 spans 14 amino acids. V was trimmed by 2 bases and J by 4 bases, leaving 11 bases between them. The CDR3 coding sequence is TGTGCCAGCAGTGAAAGGGGTAGGAGCACTGAAGCTTTCTTT. It is translated as CASSERGRSTEAFF.

This clonotype has a count of ten or more. The chain recombines TRBV9 with TRBJ2-3, with TRBD2 matching 12 bases. Germline CDR1 reads SGDLS; CDR2 reads YYNGEE. The CDR3 loop spans 16 amino acids. V was pared by 1 base and J by 2 bases, with 2 bases of the junction left unmatched. CDR3 DNA sequence: TGTGCCAGCAGCGTACTAGCGGGGGGGTCCACAGATACGCAGTATTTT. Protein sequence: CASSVLAGGSTDTQYF.

This clonotype was detected ten times or more. The rearrangement uses TRBV28 and TRBJ1-2; D is unresolved. The V end lost 4 bases, the J end lost 5 bases, and 17 bases lay between the germline ends. Looked up from germline, CDR1 is MDHEN and CDR2 is SYDVKM. This CDR3 contains 15 residues. In DNA, the CDR3 is TGTGCCAGCAGTTCAGCCGCCGGGATCGGGTATGGCTACACCTTC. Translating it yields CASSSAAGIGYGYTF.

The table lists this clonotype with many counts. This chain connects TRBV28 to TRBJ2-1; TRBD2 agrees at 9 bases. This CDR3 contains 15 residues. Germline V gene lookup returns CDR1 MDHEN and CDR2 SYDVKM. V was pared by 4 bases and J by 3 bases, with 4 bases of the junction left unmatched. The CDR3 here is CASSSIAGVYNEQFF. The CDR3 DNA is TGTGCCAGCAGTTCTATAGCGGGGGTCTACAATGAGCAGTTCTTC.

This clonotype was seen a handful of times. This chain uses TRBV7-9 with TRBJ2-2; TRBD1 might be the D (6 bases). Between the trimmed V and J ends, which lost 4 bases and 0 bases, there was a span of 18 bases. The CDR3 extends over 18 amino acids. The germline V gene encodes CDR1 SEHNR and CDR2 FQNEAQ (reference sequence). CDR3 nucleotides: TGTGCCAGCAGCTCCCCTCCCCGACAGGAGTCGAACACCGGGGAGCTGTTTTTT. Translated, it gives CASSSPPRQESNTGELFF.

The chain uses TRBV12-3 or TRBV12-4 and TRBJ2-5; 14 bases agree with TRBD2. V trimming: 6 bases; J trimming: 1 base; junction bases outside the gene matches: 10. The CDR3 loop spans 18 amino acids. CDR3 DNA sequence: TGTGCCAGCAGCATAGGCCGACTAGCGGGGGGGACCCAAGAGACCCAGTACTTC. This sequence encodes CASSIGRLAGGTQETQYF.

This clonotype was counted at least ten times. The chain is built from TRBV20-1 and TRBJ2-5; D is ambiguous. The J call may be incorrect, as the DNA end agrees better with TRBJ2-1. The CDR3 is 13 amino acids. Per germline, CDR1 DFQATT and CDR2 SNEGSKA (reference sequence). CDR3 amino acids: CSARHFTTNEQFF. The CDR3 DNA is TGCAGTGCTAGACATTTTACAACCAATGAGCAGTTCTTC.

The CDR3 nucleotides read TGTGCCAGCAGCTCGAAGACAGGGTACACAGATACGCAGTATTTT. As protein: CASSSKTGYTDTQYF. The rearrangement uses TRBV13 and TRBJ2-3; 7 bases are a match to TRBD1. Germline V gene lookup returns CDR1 PRHDT and CDR2 FYEKMQ (reference sequence). The CDR3 has 15 amino acids. V shed 4 bases and J 2 bases; nucleotides not matched to a gene: 6.

As to this clonotype: Possible read error: a much larger clone is one base away. The CDR3 reads CASGFRGGNNEQFF. CDR3 coding DNA: TGTGCCAGCGGCTTTCGGGGTGGTAACAATGAGCAGTTCTTC. V gene TRBV13 combines with J gene TRBJ2-1, with D perhaps TRBD2 (5 bases). Germline-derived CDR1 and CDR2 are PRHDT and FYEKMQ (reference sequence). This CDR3 spans 14 amino acids.

This chain joins TRBV24-1 and TRBJ1-5; 9 bases align to TRBD1. The germline V gene has CDR1 KGHDR and CDR2 SFDVKD. Germline trimming cut 7 bases from V and 6 bases from J; bases unmatched to any gene: 6. The CDR3 covers 14 residues. In nucleotides, the CDR3 is TGTGCCACCAGAGGACAGGGGCTAGGTCAGCCCCAGCATTTT. The encoded protein is CATRGQGLGQPQHF.

This clonotype was seen many times. CDR3 nucleotide sequence: TGCAGCGTTGAGATGGGGGGGACTGCTTCCACAGATACGCAGTATTTT. This translates into CSVEMGGTASTDTQYF. This chain links TRBV29-1 with TRBJ2-3; 7 bases fit TRBD2. Germline V gene data show CDR1 as SQVTM and CDR2 as ANQGSEA. J gave up 2 bases and V 3 bases, and 11 bases lay outside the gene matches. The CDR3 length is 16 residues.

The sample holds many counts of this clonotype. The rearrangement joins TRBV5-1 to TRBJ2-5; 7 bases align to TRBD2. The CDR3 has 16 residues. With 1 base clipped from V and 4 bases from J, the junction kept 10 bases outside the gene matches. Germline-derived CDR1 and CDR2 are SGHRS and YFSETQ. The CDR3 loop reads CASSLSSRGTRETQYF. DNA of the CDR3: TGCGCCAGCAGCTTGAGCTCGCGGGGGACCAGAGAGACCCAGTACTTC.

There are many counts of this clonotype. The chain joins TRBV6-2 or TRBV6-3 to TRBJ1-1; D ambiguous. CDR3 length: 13 residues. The germline CDR1 and CDR2 sequences are MNHEY and SVGEGT. V lost 6 bases to trimming and J lost 4 bases, with 12 bases between them. For the CDR3, the DNA is TGTGCCAGCAGACCCCAGGCGAGCACTGAAGCTTTCTTT. Translating gives CASRPQASTEAFF.

This clonotype has ten or more counts. The CDR3 reads CASSPDRSQPQHF. As DNA, the CDR3 is TGCGCCAGCAGCCCAGACAGGTCGCAGCCCCAGCATTTT. The chain carries TRBV5-1 and TRBJ1-5, with D possibly matching TRBD1 (6 bases). CDR1 SGHRS and CDR2 YFSETQ come from the germline V gene. Between the trimmed V and J ends, which lost 4 bases and 7 bases, there was a span of 12 bases. This CDR3 is built from 13 residues.

In this sample, this clonotype turned up a few times. The chain uses TRBV15 and TRBJ1-1; D is uncertain. This CDR3 contains 13 residues. CDR1 is LNHNV, CDR2 YYDKDF, per germline (reference sequence). The germline V and J ends were trimmed by 8 bases and 1 base, with 11 bases remaining between them. CDR3 sequence (DNA): TGTGCCACCGTTGAGCAGCCGAACACTGAAGCTTTCTTT. As protein: CATVEQPNTEAFF.

This clonotype came up many times. This chain connects TRBV2 to TRBJ2-7; D perhaps matches TRBD1 (5 bases). Trimming pared 7 bases from V and 2 bases from J, leaving 15 bases between. The CDR3 is made up of 14 amino acids. CDR1 and CDR2 (germline): SNHLY, FYNNEI. The DNA for the CDR3 is TGTGCCAGCATAGAACAGGCCGGCGCCTACGAGCAGTACTTC. Amino acids: CASIEQAGAYEQYF.

V gene TRBV7-9 combines with J gene TRBJ1-4, with D possibly being TRBD1 (5 bases). Germline-derived CDR1 and CDR2 are SEHNR and FQNEAQ (reference sequence). The CDR3 extends over 14 amino acids. V was clipped by 5 bases and J by 7 bases, with 14 bases between them. CDR3 loop: CASSQGEGGEKLFF. DNA of the CDR3: TGTGCCAGCAGCCAAGGGGAAGGAGGTGAAAAACTGTTTTTT.

This clonotype was seen more than once but under ten times. The chain joins TRBV5-1 to TRBJ2-2; D is undetermined. V lost 4 bases to trimming and J lost 6 bases, with 10 bases between them. This CDR3 is built from 13 residues. Germline values: CDR1 SGHRS, CDR2 YFSETQ. CDR3 residues: CASSLGTPGELFF. CDR3 bases: TGCGCCAGCAGCCTCGGCACCCCCGGGGAGCTGTTTTTT. Complete variable domain (other parts from reference TRBV5-1 and TRBJ2-2): KAGVTQTPRYLIKTRGQQVTLSCSPISGHRSVSWYQQTPGQGLQFLFEYFSETQRNKGNFPGRFSGRQFSNSRSEMNVSTLELGDSALYLCASSLGTPGELFFGEGSRLTVL.